The 23 T cell receptor beta chains listed next were all sequenced from one sample in a study of breast tumors, draining lymph nodes, adjacent tissues. TCRdb itself ran the multiplex PCR reads through MiXCR, one entry per CDR3 protein. This sample has tens of thousands of distinct CDR3 sequences, with approximately 22% found just once. Sequenced input: breast tumor tissue. These receptor sequences come from a female donor with breast cancer. Some clones in this sample may be carry-over from other donors' samples.

This clonotype has more than one count but fewer than ten. The chain recombines TRBV6-5 with TRBJ2-4; D may be TRBD1 (6 bases). Germline loops: CDR1 MNHEY, CDR2 SVGAGI. Trimming shortened V by 0 bases and J by 6 bases, and 12 bases separated the two germline ends. The CDR3 covers 15 residues. The CDR3 is CASSYSTGNLNIQYF. In DNA, the CDR3 is TGTGCCAGCAGTTACTCGACAGGCAACTTAAACATTCAGTACTTC.

This clonotype was detected a few times. The gene calls are TRBV25-1 and TRBJ2-1; tentatively, D is TRBD2 (6 bases). The germline gives CDR1 MGHDK, CDR2 SYGVNS. The CDR3 runs to 13 residues. The germline V and J ends were trimmed by 3 bases and 8 bases, with 11 bases remaining between them. The CDR3 DNA follows: TGTGCCAGCAGTGACGAGGGAGGTGATGAGCAGTTCTTC. Its translation: CASSDEGGDEQFF.

The table lists this clonotype with many counts. The chain combines TRBV9 with TRBJ2-7; TRBD2 agrees at 9 bases. Germline trimming cut 3 bases from V and 3 bases from J; bases unmatched to any gene: 10. The CDR3 loop spans 16 amino acids. In germline, CDR1 is SGDLS, CDR2 YYNGEE. CDR3 residues: CASSGGGIAGVYEQYF. The CDR3 bases are TGTGCCAGCAGCGGGGGAGGGATAGCGGGGGTCTACGAGCAGTACTTC.

The table lists this clonotype with many counts. The chain carries TRBV6-1 and TRBJ1-2; a possible D gene is TRBD1 (5 bases). Trimming left V 6 bases short and J 0 bases short, with 23 bases between. This CDR3 has 18 amino acids. Germline V gene data show CDR1 as MNHNS and CDR2 as SASEGT. The CDR3 loop is CASRGPPGRQIANYGYTF. The CDR3 nucleotides are TGTGCCAGCAGGGGCCCCCCGGGACGGCAAATCGCTAACTATGGCTACACCTTC.

This clonotype was recorded at least ten times. This chain connects TRBV18 to TRBJ1-2; D not certain. CDR3 length equals 14 residues. V lost 3 bases and J lost 4, with 12 bases in between. Germline CDR1 reads KGHSH; CDR2 reads LQKENI. The CDR3 coding sequence is TGTGCCAGCTCACCTCAGCCCGGACCCTATGGCTACACCTTC. As protein: CASSPQPGPYGYTF.

At least ten counts were recorded for this clonotype. The chain carries TRBV5-1 and TRBJ2-7, with D perhaps matching TRBD1 or TRBD2 (6 bases each). Between the trimmed V and J ends, which lost 0 bases and 3 bases, there was a span of 22 bases. The CDR3 is 18 amino acids. Germline V gene data show CDR1 as SGHRS and CDR2 as YFSETQ. In DNA form, the CDR3 reads TGCGCCAGCAGCTTGGGGGGGGCCTCCCATTATTTCGTCTACGAGCAGTACTTC. As protein: CASSLGGASHYFVYEQYF. Supplemented by reference TRBV5-1 and TRBJ2-7, the full variable domain reads KAGVTQTPRYLIKTRGQQVTLSCSPISGHRSVSWYQQTPGQGLQFLFEYFSETQRNKGNFPGRFSGRQFSNSRSEMNVSTLELGDSALYLCASSLGGASHYFVYEQYFGPGTRLTVT.

Points on this clonotype: A much larger clone differs from this one at a single base, so this may be a read error. V usage is TRBV25-1 and J usage is TRBJ2-3; possible D gene TRBD1, 7 bases. From germline, CDR1 is MGHDK and CDR2 SYGVNS. The CDR3 extends over 14 amino acids. The CDR3 region has the DNA TGTGCCAGCAGTGAATTCGGAGGGACAGATACGCAGTGTTTT. Its protein is CASSEFGGTDTQCF.

The V and J genes are TRBV20-1 and TRBJ2-3; 8 bases are shared with TRBD2. V dropped 1 base and J dropped 6; count of bases not matched to a gene: 9. There are 15 residues in the CDR3. The germline CDR1 and CDR2 sequences are DFQATT and SNEGSKA (reference sequence). The CDR3 region has the DNA TGCAGTGCTAGAGCGACGGGAGGGCGAGCGGATACGCAGTATTTT. Translated: CSARATGGRADTQYF.

Regarding this clonotype: A much bigger clone sits one base away, suggesting this may be a read error. This chain joins TRBV4-1 and TRBJ1-4; TRBD1 agrees at 7 bases. Germline CDR1 reads MGHRA; CDR2 reads YSYEKL. The CDR3 runs 16 residues. This CDR3 is CASSHGQTGRVEKLLF. In nucleotides, the CDR3 is TGCGCCAGCAGCCATGGGCAGACAGGGAGGGTTGAAAAACTGCTTTTT.

CDR3 DNA: TGTGCCAGCAGTTTGGGCCCACGGGGCACAGATACGCAGTATTTT. Residues: CASSLGPRGTDTQYF. This chain joins TRBV27 and TRBJ2-3; the D is unclear. The CDR3 length is 15 residues. CDR1 is MNHEY and CDR2 is SMNVEV in the germline V gene (reference sequence). The V gene lost 3 bases and the J gene lost 1 base, with 11 bases spanning the gap.

The sample holds many counts of this clonotype. The chain combines TRBV6-1 with TRBJ1-5; D call uncertain. Trimming pared 3 bases from V and 7 bases from J, leaving 16 bases between. Germline V gene lookup returns CDR1 MNHNS and CDR2 SASEGT. This CDR3 spans 15 amino acids. CDR3 sequence: CASSERPTSAQPQHF. The DNA for the CDR3 is TGTGCCAGCAGTGAGCGCCCGACCTCCGCGCAGCCCCAGCATTTT.

This clonotype was counted ten times or more. This chain links TRBV6-1 with TRBJ1-6; D remains ambiguous. In germline, CDR1 is MNHNS, CDR2 SASEGT. The V end was cut by 2 bases, the J end by 14 bases, with 13 bases between. CDR3 size: 13 residues. CDR3 in amino acids: CASSESEPRALHF. The CDR3 DNA sequence: TGTGCCAGCAGTGAATCGGAGCCCCGGGCCCTCCACTTT.

This clonotype occurred many times. The chain carries TRBV6-2 or TRBV6-3 and TRBJ2-7; tentative D call: TRBD1 (5 bases). Germline loops: CDR1 MNHEY, CDR2 SVGEGT. This CDR3 spans 14 amino acids. V shed 2 bases and J shed 6 bases, with 14 bases lying between them. The CDR3 loop reads CASSYQGFAPEQYF. CDR3 nucleotides: TGTGCCAGCAGTTACCAGGGATTCGCTCCCGAGCAGTACTTC.

This clonotype was seen at least ten times. The chain joins TRBV30 to TRBJ1-5; D is unclear. V lost 5 bases and J lost 0, with 8 bases in between. CDR1 is GTSNPN, CDR2 SVGIG, per germline (reference sequence). The CDR3 has 13 amino acids. CDR3 sequence (DNA): TGTGCCTGGTCTCTGTATAGCAATCAGCCCCAGCATTTT. Protein sequence: CAWSLYSNQPQHF. The full variable domain, in which reference TRBV30 and TRBJ1-5 provide the parts outside the CDR3, is SQTIHQWPATLVQPVGSPLSLECTVEGTSNPNLYWYRQAAGRGLQLLFYSVGIGQISSEVPQNLSASRPQDRQFILSSKKLLLSDSGFYLCAWSLYSNQPQHFGDGTRLSIL.

About this clonotype itself: Being one base from a much bigger clone, this may be a read error. The chain is built from TRBV29-1 and TRBJ2-1; D is uncertain. The CDR3 consists of 14 residues. CDR1 and CDR2 from the germline V gene are SQVTM and ANQGSEA. With 4 bases removed from V and 2 bases from J, the gap between germline ends came to 12 bases. CDR3 coding DNA: TGCAGCGTTGGCTCCCACCCTGCCTACAATGAGCAGTTCTTC. It translates to CSVGSHPAYNEQFF.

A few counts support this clonotype. The genes are TRBV5-4 and TRBJ2-3, with 12 bases matching TRBD1. Germline values: CDR1 SGHNT, CDR2 YYREEE (reference sequence). The CDR3 spans 16 residues. V shed 2 bases and J 4 bases; nucleotides not matched to a gene: 5. This CDR3 is CASSFRDRGLADTQYF. DNA of the CDR3: TGTGCCAGCAGCTTCCGGGACAGGGGGCTCGCAGATACGCAGTATTTT.

This clonotype was observed a single time. The V call is TRBV5-1, the J call TRBJ2-5; the D is unclear. V was clipped by 0 bases and J by 7 bases, with 16 bases between them. Germline V gives CDR1 SGHRS, CDR2 YFSETQ. This CDR3 spans 15 amino acids. The CDR3 bases are TGCGCCAGCAGCTTGGGTGGCGGCGGCCATGGGACCCAGTACTTC. It specifies CASSLGGGGHGTQYF.

A note on this clonotype: This sequence may be a read error, since a much larger clone differs from it by one base. This chain joins TRBV27 and TRBJ2-7; D possibly uses TRBD1 or TRBD2 (5 bases each). This CDR3 has 16 amino acids. Germline-derived CDR1 and CDR2 are MNHEY and SMNVEV (reference sequence). The CDR3 spells CAGSLQADLAYYEQYF. The CDR3 DNA sequence: TGTGCCGGCAGTTTACAGGCGGACCTAGCTTACTACGAGCAGTACTTC.

This clonotype was seen at least ten times. V usage is TRBV4-1 and J usage is TRBJ2-3; D possibly corresponds to TRBD2 (6 bases). Germline V gene data show CDR1 as MGHRA and CDR2 as YSYEKL. The CDR3 covers 17 residues. Deletions cut 0 bases from V and 3 bases from J, with 16 bases between. The CDR3 nucleotides read TGCGCCAGCAGCCAAGAATGGGAGGCGAGAGGTACAGATACGCAGTATTTT. It codes for CASSQEWEARGTDTQYF.

Many counts were recorded for this clonotype. The genes are TRBV3-1 and TRBJ2-5; D ambiguous. CDR3 length: 14 residues. Germline CDR1 LGHDT, CDR2 YNNKEL (reference sequence). Trimming removed 1 base at V and 1 base at J, with 7 bases between. The CDR3 here is CASSQVRSQETQYF. CDR3 nucleotide sequence: TGTGCCAGCAGCCAAGTTAGATCCCAAGAGACCCAGTACTTC.

Many counts were recorded for this clonotype. V is TRBV10-1 and J is TRBJ1-2, with 11 bases aligning to TRBD1. The trim removed 7 bases at V and 7 bases at J, leaving 8 bases unmatched. Per the germline V gene, CDR1 is WNHNN and CDR2 is SYGVQD (reference sequence). The CDR3 has 14 residues. The CDR3 DNA is TGCGCCAGCAACGGACAGGGGGCGCCCGGTGGCTACACCTTC. Protein: CASNGQGAPGGYTF.

Many counts were recorded for this clonotype. V gene TRBV5-4 combines with J gene TRBJ2-7, with D perhaps matching TRBD2 (6 bases). In germline, CDR1 is SGHNT, CDR2 YYREEE (reference sequence). The V end was cut by 5 bases, the J end by 0 bases, with 15 bases between. This CDR3 comprises 15 residues. CDR3 protein: CASSRGSGTSYEQYF. The DNA of the CDR3 is TGTGCCAGCAGTCGGGGTAGCGGAACCTCCTACGAGCAGTACTTC. Based on the CDR3 plus reference TRBV5-4 and TRBJ2-7, the full variable domain is ETGVTQSPTHLIKTRGQQVTLRCSSQSGHNTVSWYQQALGQGPQFIFQYYREEENGRGNFPPRFSGLQFPNYSSELNVNALELDDSALYLCASSRGSGTSYEQYFGPGTRLTVT.

The V and J genes are TRBV18 and TRBJ2-5; D is uncertain. The CDR3 spans 13 residues. Trimming stripped 1 base from V and 5 bases from J, with 8 bases between. Germline V gene lookup returns CDR1 KGHSH and CDR2 LQKENI. In nucleotides, the CDR3 is TGTGCCAGCTCACCACGGCTGGGGGAGACCCAGTACTTC. Its translation is CASSPRLGETQYF. Based on the CDR3 plus reference TRBV18 and TRBJ2-5, the full variable domain is NAGVMQNPRHLVRRRGQEARLRCSPMKGHSHVYWYRQLPEEGLKFMVYLQKENIIDESGMPKERFSAEFPKEGPSILRIQQVVRGDSAAYFCASSPRLGETQYFGPGTRLLVL.